The 22 T cell receptor beta chains given below trace back to one sample, sequenced in a study of T-cell memory formation after mild COVID-19. TCRdb used MiXCR to reprocess the 5' RACE reads, holding one entry per CDR3 protein. The sample lists roughly 350,000 distinct CDR3 sequences, roughly 21% seen once, with under 15% in the top ten. Sequenced input: PBMCs or a T cell subset sorted from them (not recorded which). The receptors here all came from an adult woman who had mild COVID-19 (a few samples of this study predate the infection). Cell type and time point are not known.

This chain joins TRBV20-1 and TRBJ1-1, with 9 bases fitting TRBD1. This CDR3 has 15 amino acids. The V and J ends lost 1 base and 2 bases, in that order; junction bases with no gene match: 5. CDR1 DFQATT and CDR2 SNEGSKA come from the germline V gene (reference sequence). In nucleotides, the CDR3 is TGCAGTGCTAGAGTGACAGGGGGGCTTAACACTGAAGCTTTCTTT. Translated: CSARVTGGLNTEAFF.

The chain carries TRBV7-9 and TRBJ2-3, with D perhaps TRBD1 or TRBD2 (5 bases each). This CDR3 has 14 amino acids. The germline gives CDR1 SEHNR, CDR2 FQNEAQ (reference sequence). V lost 6 bases and J 5 bases, leaving 15 bases between the germline ends. The CDR3 DNA reads TGTGCCAGCAGTATCGGGGCGCGCGAAGATACGCAGTATTTT. Translation gives CASSIGAREDTQYF.

In this sample, this clonotype turned up a few times. This rearrangement joins TRBV13 to TRBJ2-3; 9 positions agree with TRBD1. J lost 5 bases, V lost 2 bases, and 5 bases had no gene match. CDR1 and CDR2 (germline): PRHDT, FYEKMQ (reference sequence). The CDR3 totals 15 residues. The CDR3 loop is CASSLLGQGVDTQYF. The CDR3 coding sequence is TGTGCCAGCAGCTTATTGGGACAGGGAGTAGATACGCAGTATTTT.

The chain couples TRBV27 to TRBJ1-1, with a tentative D call TRBD1 (5 bases). This CDR3 comprises 13 residues. Germline CDR1 reads MNHEY; CDR2 reads SMNVEV (reference sequence). V lost 5 bases, J lost 7 bases, and 14 bases lay in between. The CDR3 DNA is TGTGCCAGCAGTCAACAGGAATTGGGTGAAGCTTTCTTT. It specifies CASSQQELGEAFF.

A few counts support this clonotype. The chain carries TRBV11-3 and TRBJ2-1, with 12 bases identical to TRBD2. V dropped 5 bases and J dropped 5; count of bases not matched to a gene: 4. The CDR3 consists of 15 residues. Per the germline V gene, CDR1 is SGHNT and CDR2 is YENEEA. The CDR3 region is CASSPRTSGDNEQFF. DNA of the CDR3: TGTGCCAGCAGCCCCCGGACTAGCGGGGACAATGAGCAGTTCTTC. Full variable domain (remainder filled in from reference TRBV11-3 and TRBJ2-1): EAGVVQSPRYKIIEKKQPVAFWCNPISGHNTLYWYLQNLGQGPELLIRYENEEAVDDSQLPKDRFSAERLKGVDSTLKIQPAELGDSAVYLCASSPRTSGDNEQFFGPGTRLTVL.

This clonotype was recorded a few times. This chain connects TRBV5-1 to TRBJ1-1; possibly TRBD1 for D (5 bases). The CDR3 runs to 16 residues. V was clipped by 2 bases and J by 4 bases, with 18 bases between them. The germline CDR1 and CDR2 sequences are SGHRS and YFSETQ. CDR3 nucleotide sequence: TGCGCCAGCAGCTTCCTCCCCCAGGGCGGAGGCACTGAAGCTTTCTTT. Translation gives CASSFLPQGGGTEAFF.

This chain links TRBV5-1 with TRBJ2-7, with 9 bases identical to TRBD2. This CDR3 spans 15 amino acids. With V trimmed by 0 bases and J by 3 bases, 4 bases remained unmatched. In germline, CDR1 is SGHRS, CDR2 YFSETQ. The CDR3: CASSLDPAGGYEQYF. CDR3 bases: TGCGCCAGCAGCTTGGATCCAGCGGGGGGCTACGAGCAGTACTTC.

This clonotype appeared many times. The genes are TRBV27 and TRBJ2-7; D may be TRBD1 (6 bases). Trimming shortened V by 10 bases and J by 4 bases, and 20 bases separated the two germline ends. This CDR3 is built from 14 residues. Germline CDR1 and CDR2: MNHEY and SMNVEV (reference sequence). In DNA, the CDR3 is TGTGCCACCCTACCAGCGCAGGGGTCATACGAGCAGTACTTC. Encoded protein: CATLPAQGSYEQYF.

This clonotype was observed a handful of times. The rearrangement links TRBV12-3 or TRBV12-4 to TRBJ1-5, with D maybe TRBD1 (5 bases). V gave up 8 bases and J gave up 2 bases, with 16 bases separating them. CDR3 length: 15 residues. CDR3 in amino acids: CASGGGVRGNQPQHF. For the CDR3, the DNA is TGTGCCAGCGGGGGAGGGGTGAGGGGCAATCAGCCCCAGCATTTT.

This clonotype was detected ten times or more. The V and J genes are TRBV6-6 and TRBJ2-4, with a tentative D call TRBD1 (5 bases). V gave up 5 bases and J gave up 0 bases, with 14 bases separating them. The CDR3 has 16 residues. Germline V gives CDR1 MNHNY, CDR2 SVGAGI (reference sequence). CDR3 region: CASSQRQILAKNIQYF. The CDR3 DNA sequence: TGTGCCAGCAGTCAAAGACAGATCTTAGCCAAAAACATTCAGTACTTC.

The J gene is TRBJ2-1, the V gene TRBV24-1; D uncertain. CDR3 size: 16 residues. Germline V gene lookup returns CDR1 KGHDR and CDR2 SFDVKD. V lost 2 bases and J 6 bases, leaving 16 bases between the germline ends. The CDR3 nucleotides read TGTGCCACCAGTGATTCGGGCCTTACTGGCCGCAATGAGCAGTTCTTC. Translated, it gives CATSDSGLTGRNEQFF.

This chain links TRBV27 with TRBJ1-2; 7 positions match TRBD1. The germline V gene has CDR1 MNHEY and CDR2 SMNVEV (reference sequence). V dropped 5 bases and J dropped 2; count of bases not matched to a gene: 8. This CDR3 has 15 amino acids. CDR3 amino acids: CASSPQGKKNYGYTF. DNA of the CDR3: TGTGCCAGCAGTCCACAGGGGAAAAAGAACTATGGCTACACCTTC.

This rearrangement joins TRBV7-2 to TRBJ1-1; D call uncertain. Germline CDR1 is SGHTA and CDR2 is FQGNSA. CDR3 length equals 14 residues. The V and J ends lost 5 bases and 1 base respectively, with 11 bases between them. The CDR3 spells CASSAGSRNTEAFF. The CDR3 bases are TGTGCCAGCAGCGCTGGCAGCAGGAACACTGAAGCTTTCTTT.

This clonotype was counted a few times. The gene calls are TRBV5-1 and TRBJ1-1, with unresolved D. This CDR3 is 13 amino acids long. V shed 2 bases and J shed 3 bases, with 8 bases lying between them. The germline CDR1 and CDR2 sequences are SGHRS and YFSETQ. CDR3 sequence reads: CASSLTDDTEAFF. CDR3 DNA sequence: TGCGCCAGCAGCTTAACCGACGACACTGAAGCTTTCTTT.

The rearrangement uses TRBV7-8 and TRBJ2-1; 13 nucleotides agree with TRBD2. Germline CDR1 is SGHVS and CDR2 is FQNEAQ. This CDR3 contains 17 residues. Trimming removed 5 bases from V and 5 bases from J; junction bases left unmatched: 9. The CDR3 DNA follows: TGTGCCAGCAGCCGACGGACTAGCGGGAGAGAAAACAATGAGCAGTTCTTC. Translated, it gives CASSRRTSGRENNEQFF.

There are a few counts of this clonotype. The genes are TRBV29-1 and TRBJ2-3, with a weak D call TRBD2 (6 bases). Looked up from germline, CDR1 is SQVTM and CDR2 is ANQGSEA. V dropped 8 bases and J dropped 4 bases, with 19 bases sitting between them. The CDR3 runs 14 residues. The CDR3 region is CSSPGGGGPDTQYF. For the CDR3, the DNA is TGCAGCTCCCCGGGCGGAGGAGGGCCAGATACGCAGTATTTT.

The CDR3 region is CASSSKAGGPATTQYF. As DNA, the CDR3 is TGTGCCAGCAGTTCTAAAGCGGGAGGGCCTGCGACGACCCAGTACTTC. The chain employs TRBV12-3 or TRBV12-4 and TRBJ2-5, with TRBD2 matching over 10 bases. The length of the CDR3 is 16 residues. The V and J ends lost 4 bases and 7 bases, in that order; junction bases with no gene match: 12.

This clonotype has only a few counts. This chain uses TRBV15 with TRBJ2-2; TRBD2 matches at 8 bases. CDR3 length: 15 amino acids. V dropped 0 bases and J dropped 6; count of bases not matched to a gene: 3. CDR1 is LNHNV, CDR2 YYDKDF, per germline (reference sequence). The CDR3 region is CATSRDTGGPGELFF. The CDR3 DNA follows: TGTGCCACCAGCAGAGATACGGGGGGGCCCGGGGAGCTGTTTTTT.

This clonotype has a handful of counts. The V and J genes are TRBV7-2 and TRBJ1-5, with TRBD1 matching 11 bases. The germline gives CDR1 SGHTA, CDR2 FQGNSA. With 5 bases clipped from V and 5 bases from J, the junction kept 5 bases outside the gene matches. CDR3 length: 15 amino acids. The CDR3, as DNA: TGTGCCAGCAGCCGCTGGACAGGGGGCGATCAGCCCCAGCATTTT. Its protein product is CASSRWTGGDQPQHF.

The V gene is TRBV29-1, the J gene TRBJ2-1; D perhaps matches TRBD1 (5 bases). The CDR3 has 11 residues. Germline V gene sequence: CDR1 SQVTM, CDR2 ANQGSEA. Written as DNA, the CDR3 is TGCGCCCCATCCTATGACAGTCGGCAGTTCTTC. Its translation is CAPSYDSRQFF.

This clonotype was observed a few times. The chain couples TRBV20-1 to TRBJ2-2; 8 nucleotides match TRBD1. The CDR3 is made up of 14 amino acids. The ends lost 6 bases at V and 7 bases at J; junction bases unmatched: 10. Germline CDR1 DFQATT, CDR2 SNEGSKA (reference sequence). CDR3 in amino acids: CSARGQGAIGELFF. CDR3 coding DNA: TGCAGTGCGAGGGGGCAGGGGGCAATCGGGGAGCTGTTTTTT.

This clonotype was counted a few times. The DNA of the CDR3 is TGTGCCAGCAGCCCAGGACAACCCCTGGAGCAGTACTTC. Translated, it gives CASSPGQPLEQYF. The chain links TRBV7-6 to TRBJ2-7; the D gene is possibly TRBD1 (5 bases). The CDR3 covers 13 residues. V lost 5 bases, J lost 7 bases, and 15 bases lay in between. Germline lookup yields CDR1 SGHVS and CDR2 FNYEAQ.